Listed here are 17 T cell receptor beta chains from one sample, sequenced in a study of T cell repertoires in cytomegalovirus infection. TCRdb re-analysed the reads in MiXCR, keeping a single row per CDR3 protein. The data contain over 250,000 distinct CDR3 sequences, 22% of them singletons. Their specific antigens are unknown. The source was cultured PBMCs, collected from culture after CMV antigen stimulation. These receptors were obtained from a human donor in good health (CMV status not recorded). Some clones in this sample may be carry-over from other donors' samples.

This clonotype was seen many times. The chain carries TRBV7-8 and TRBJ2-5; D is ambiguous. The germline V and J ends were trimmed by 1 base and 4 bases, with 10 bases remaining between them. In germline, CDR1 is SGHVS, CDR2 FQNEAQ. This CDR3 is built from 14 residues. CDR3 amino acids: CASSLGGRLETQYF. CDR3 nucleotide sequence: TGTGCCAGCAGCTTAGGGGGTCGGTTAGAGACCCAGTACTTC.

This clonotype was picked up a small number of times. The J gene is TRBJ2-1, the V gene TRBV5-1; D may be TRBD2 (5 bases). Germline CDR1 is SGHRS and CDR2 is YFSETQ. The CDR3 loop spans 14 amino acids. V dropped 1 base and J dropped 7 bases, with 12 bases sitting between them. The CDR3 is CASSLLGAPNEQFF. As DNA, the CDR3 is TGCGCCAGCAGCTTGTTGGGAGCGCCGAATGAGCAGTTCTTC.

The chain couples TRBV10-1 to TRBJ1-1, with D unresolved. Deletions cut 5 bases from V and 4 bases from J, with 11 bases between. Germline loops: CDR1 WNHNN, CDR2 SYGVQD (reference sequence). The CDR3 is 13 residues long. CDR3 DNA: TGCGCCAGCAGTCGACAATTCTCCACTGAAGCTTTCTTT. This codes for CASSRQFSTEAFF.

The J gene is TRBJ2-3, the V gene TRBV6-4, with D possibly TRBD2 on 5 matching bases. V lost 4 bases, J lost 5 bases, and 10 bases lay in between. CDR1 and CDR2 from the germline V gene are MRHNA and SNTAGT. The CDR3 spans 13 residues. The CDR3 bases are TGTGCCAGCAGTGCTGGTGAGGGAGATACGCAGTATTTT. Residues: CASSAGEGDTQYF.

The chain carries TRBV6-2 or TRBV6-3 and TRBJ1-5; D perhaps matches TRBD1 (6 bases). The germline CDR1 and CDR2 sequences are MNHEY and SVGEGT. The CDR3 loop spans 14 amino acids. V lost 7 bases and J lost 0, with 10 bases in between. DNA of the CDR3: TGTGCCAGCACTCAGGACAGTAGCAATCAGCCCCAGCATTTT. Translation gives CASTQDSSNQPQHF.

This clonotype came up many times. The CDR3 loop is CASSPEESGRGTDTQYF. The DNA of the CDR3 is TGTGCCAGCAGCCCGGAGGAGAGCGGGAGGGGGACAGATACGCAGTATTTT. The rearrangement uses TRBV6-1 and TRBJ2-3; 10 nucleotides match TRBD2. This CDR3 contains 17 residues. The trim removed 6 bases at V and 3 bases at J, leaving 12 bases unmatched. Looked up from germline, CDR1 is MNHNS and CDR2 is SASEGT.

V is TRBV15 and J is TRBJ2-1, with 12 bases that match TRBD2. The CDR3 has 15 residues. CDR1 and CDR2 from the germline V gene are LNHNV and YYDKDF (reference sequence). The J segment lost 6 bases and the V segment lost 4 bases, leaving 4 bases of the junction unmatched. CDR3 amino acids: CATSTGTSGSNEQFF. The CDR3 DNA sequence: TGTGCCACCAGCACCGGGACTAGCGGGTCCAATGAGCAGTTCTTC.

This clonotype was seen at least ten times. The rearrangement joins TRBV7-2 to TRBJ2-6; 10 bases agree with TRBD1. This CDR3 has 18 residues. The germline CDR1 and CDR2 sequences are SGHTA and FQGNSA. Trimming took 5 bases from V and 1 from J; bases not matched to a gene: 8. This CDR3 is CASSVTGQGSSGANVLTF. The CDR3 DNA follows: TGTGCCAGCAGCGTTACGGGACAGGGGAGTTCTGGGGCCAACGTCCTGACTTTC. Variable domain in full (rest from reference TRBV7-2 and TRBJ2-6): GAGVSQSPSNKVTEKGKDVELRCDPISGHTALYWYRQSLGQGLEFLIYFQGNSAPDKSGLPSDRFSAERTGGSVSTLTIQRTQQEDSAVYLCASSVTGQGSSGANVLTFGAGSRLTVL.

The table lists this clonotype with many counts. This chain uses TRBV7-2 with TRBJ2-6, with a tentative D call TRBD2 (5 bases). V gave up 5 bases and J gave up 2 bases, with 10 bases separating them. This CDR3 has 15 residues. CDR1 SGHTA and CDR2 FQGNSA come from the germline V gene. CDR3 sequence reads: CASSLKRAGANVLTF. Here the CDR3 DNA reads TGTGCCAGCAGCCTAAAGAGGGCTGGGGCCAACGTCCTGACTTTC.

The CDR3 DNA is TGTGCCAGCAGCACTAGCGGGGCTAGCACAGATACGCAGTATTTT. Amino acid sequence: CASSTSGASTDTQYF. The chain is built from TRBV28 and TRBJ2-3; 10 nucleotides match TRBD2. Trimming at V came to 6 bases and at J to 0 bases, leaving 3 bases not matched to a gene. The germline gives CDR1 MDHEN, CDR2 SYDVKM. The CDR3 runs 15 residues.

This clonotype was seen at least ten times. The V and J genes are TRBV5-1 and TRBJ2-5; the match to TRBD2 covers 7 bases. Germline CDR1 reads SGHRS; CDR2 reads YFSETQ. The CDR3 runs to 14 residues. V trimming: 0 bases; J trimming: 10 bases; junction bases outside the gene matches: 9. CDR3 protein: CASSLDQRGADQYF. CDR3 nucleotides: TGCGCCAGCAGCTTGGATCAGCGGGGAGCAGACCAGTACTTC.

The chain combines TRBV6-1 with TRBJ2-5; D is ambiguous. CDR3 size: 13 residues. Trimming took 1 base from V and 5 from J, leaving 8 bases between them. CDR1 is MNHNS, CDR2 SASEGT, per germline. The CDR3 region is CASSEDLGETQYF. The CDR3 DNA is TGTGCCAGCAGTGAAGACTTAGGGGAGACCCAGTACTTC.

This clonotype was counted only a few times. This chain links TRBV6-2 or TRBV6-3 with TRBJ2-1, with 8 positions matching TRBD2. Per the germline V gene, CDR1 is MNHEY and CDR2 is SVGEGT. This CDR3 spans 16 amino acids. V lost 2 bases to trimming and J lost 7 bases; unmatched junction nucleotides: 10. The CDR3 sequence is CASSYPGLARENEQFF. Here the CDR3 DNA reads TGTGCCAGCAGTTACCCTGGACTAGCCAGGGAAAATGAGCAGTTCTTC.

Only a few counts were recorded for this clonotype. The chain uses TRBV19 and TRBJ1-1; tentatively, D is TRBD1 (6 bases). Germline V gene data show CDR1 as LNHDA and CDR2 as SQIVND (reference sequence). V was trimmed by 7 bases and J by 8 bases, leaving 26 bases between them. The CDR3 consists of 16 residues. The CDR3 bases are TGTGCCAGTATCTTCGACCCGGGACAAAATCGAATGGAAGCTTTCTTT. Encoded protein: CASIFDPGQNRMEAFF.

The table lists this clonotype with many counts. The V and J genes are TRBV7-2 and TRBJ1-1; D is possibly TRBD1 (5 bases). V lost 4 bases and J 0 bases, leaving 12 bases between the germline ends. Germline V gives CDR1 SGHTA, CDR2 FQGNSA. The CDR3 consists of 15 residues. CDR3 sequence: CASSYSQGLNTEAFF. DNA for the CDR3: TGTGCCAGCAGCTACTCCCAGGGCCTGAACACTGAAGCTTTCTTT.

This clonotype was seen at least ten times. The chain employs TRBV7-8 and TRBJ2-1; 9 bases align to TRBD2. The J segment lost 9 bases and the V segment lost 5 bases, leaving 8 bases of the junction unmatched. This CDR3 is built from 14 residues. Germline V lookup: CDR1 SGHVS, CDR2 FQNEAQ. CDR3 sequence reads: CASSRIAGVGEQFF. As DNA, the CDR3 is TGTGCCAGCAGCCGGATAGCGGGAGTAGGTGAGCAGTTCTTC.

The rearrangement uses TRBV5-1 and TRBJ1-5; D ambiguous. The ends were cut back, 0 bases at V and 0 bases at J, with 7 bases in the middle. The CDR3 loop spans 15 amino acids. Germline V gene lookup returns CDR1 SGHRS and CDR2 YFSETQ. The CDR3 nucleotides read TGCGCCAGCAGCTTGGAACAAGGTAGCAATCAGCCCCAGCATTTT. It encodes CASSLEQGSNQPQHF.